Below, one TCR beta chain is given with its context. Its antigen remains unknown. These data belong to a study of STAT3 mutations in large granular lymphocyte leukemia. Per the germline V gene, CDR1 is SNHLY and CDR2 is FYNNEI. The CDR3 covers 15 residues. Trimming cost V 6 bases and J 3 bases, with 17 bases left between them. Study-wide results and caveats: In several patients, dominant TCR clone burden exceeded STAT3 mutant burden. Every T-LGLL patient had at least one immunodominant TCRbeta clonotype. Differing intervals and regimens complicate linking therapy response to clone burden.

The repertoire was sequenced with immunoSEQ multiplex PCR; TCRdb's copy has only in-frame clones and lacks some. Here the sample spans 2,000 or so clones, 60% to 65% being singletons. This receptor was identified in a middle-aged man with T-cell large granular lymphocyte leukemia. Some clones in this sample may be carry-over from other donors' samples. Sequencing was performed on peripheral blood mononuclear cells. The rearrangement links TRBV2 to TRBJ1-2, with D hard to call. In DNA form, the CDR3 reads TGTGCCAGCAGGCGGGCTCCTAGTAGGGACTATGGCTACACCTTC. This encodes CASRRAPSRDYGYTF.